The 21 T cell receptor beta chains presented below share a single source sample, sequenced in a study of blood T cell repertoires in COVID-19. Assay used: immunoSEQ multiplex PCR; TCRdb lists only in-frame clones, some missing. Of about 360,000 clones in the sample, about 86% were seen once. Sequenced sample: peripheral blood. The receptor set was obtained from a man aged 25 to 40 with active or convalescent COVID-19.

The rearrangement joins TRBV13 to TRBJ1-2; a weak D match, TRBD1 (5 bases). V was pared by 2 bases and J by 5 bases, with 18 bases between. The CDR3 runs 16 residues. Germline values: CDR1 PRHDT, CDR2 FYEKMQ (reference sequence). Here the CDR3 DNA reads TGTGCCAGCAGCTTAAGAGGCACCCCCAGGGTATATGGCTACACCTTC. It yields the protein CASSLRGTPRVYGYTF.

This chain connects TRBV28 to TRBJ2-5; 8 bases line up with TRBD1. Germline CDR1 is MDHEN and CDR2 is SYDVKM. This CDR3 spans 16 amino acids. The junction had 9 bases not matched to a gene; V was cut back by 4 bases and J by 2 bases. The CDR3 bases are TGTGCCAGCAGTTCAACGCGGACAGGGAGACAAGAGACCCAGTACTTC. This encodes CASSSTRTGRQETQYF.

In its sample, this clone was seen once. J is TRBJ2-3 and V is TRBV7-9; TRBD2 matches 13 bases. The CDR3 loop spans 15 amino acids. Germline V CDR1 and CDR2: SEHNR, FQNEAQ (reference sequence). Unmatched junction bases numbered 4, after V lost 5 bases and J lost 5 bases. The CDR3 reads CASSQLAGGQDTQYF. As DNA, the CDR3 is TGTGCCAGCAGCCAACTAGCGGGGGGGCAAGATACGCAGTATTTT.

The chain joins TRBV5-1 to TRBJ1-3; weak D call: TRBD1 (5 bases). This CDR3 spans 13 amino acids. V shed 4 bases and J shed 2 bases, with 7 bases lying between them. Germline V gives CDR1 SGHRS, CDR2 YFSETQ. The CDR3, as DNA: TGCGCCAGCAGCGCAGGGACTGGAAACACCATATATTTT. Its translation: CASSAGTGNTIYF.

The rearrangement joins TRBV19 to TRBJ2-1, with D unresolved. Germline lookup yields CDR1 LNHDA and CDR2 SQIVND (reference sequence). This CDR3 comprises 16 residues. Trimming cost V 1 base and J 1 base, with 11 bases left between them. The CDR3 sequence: CASSIAPRPSYNEQFF. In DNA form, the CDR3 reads TGTGCCAGTAGTATAGCCCCTAGGCCTTCCTACAATGAGCAGTTCTTC.

The CDR3 sequence is CASRSGTSGDNEQFF. The CDR3 region has the DNA TGTGCCAGCAGATCCGGGACTAGCGGCGACAATGAGCAGTTCTTC. This rearrangement joins TRBV28 to TRBJ2-1, with 11 bases matching TRBD2. Per the germline V gene, CDR1 is MDHEN and CDR2 is SYDVKM. This CDR3 contains 15 residues. V lost 6 bases, J lost 5 bases, and 6 bases stayed unmatched. Full variable domain (outside the CDR3, taken from reference TRBV28 and TRBJ2-1): DVKVTQSSRYLVKRTGEKVFLECVQDMDHENMFWYRQDPGLGLRLIYFSYDVKMKEKGDIPEGYSVSREKKERFSLILESASTNQTSMYLCASRSGTSGDNEQFFGPGTRLTVL.

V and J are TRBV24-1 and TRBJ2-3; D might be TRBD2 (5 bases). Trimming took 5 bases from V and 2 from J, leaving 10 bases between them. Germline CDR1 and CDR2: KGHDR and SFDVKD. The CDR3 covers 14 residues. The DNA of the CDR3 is TGTGCCACCAGTGCTAGCCGATACACAGATACGCAGTATTTT. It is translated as CATSASRYTDTQYF.

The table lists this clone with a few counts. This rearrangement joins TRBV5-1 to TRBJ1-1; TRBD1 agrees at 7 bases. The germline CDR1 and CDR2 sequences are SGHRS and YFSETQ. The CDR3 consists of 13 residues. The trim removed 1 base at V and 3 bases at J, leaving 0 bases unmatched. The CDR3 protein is CASSLTGDTEAFF. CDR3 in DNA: TGCGCCAGCAGCTTGACAGGGGACACTGAAGCTTTCTTT. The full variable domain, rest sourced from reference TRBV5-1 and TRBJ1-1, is KAGVTQTPRYLIKTRGQQVTLSCSPISGHRSVSWYQQTPGQGLQFLFEYFSETQRNKGNFPGRFSGRQFSNSRSEMNVSTLELGDSALYLCASSLTGDTEAFFGQGTRLTVV.

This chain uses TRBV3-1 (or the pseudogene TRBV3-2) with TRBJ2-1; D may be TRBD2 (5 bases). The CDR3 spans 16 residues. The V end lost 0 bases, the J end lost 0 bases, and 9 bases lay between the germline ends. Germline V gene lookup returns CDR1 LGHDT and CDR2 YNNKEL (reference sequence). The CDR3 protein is CASSQDRGYSYNEQFF. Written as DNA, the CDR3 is TGTGCCAGCAGCCAAGATCGGGGTTACTCCTACAATGAGCAGTTCTTC.

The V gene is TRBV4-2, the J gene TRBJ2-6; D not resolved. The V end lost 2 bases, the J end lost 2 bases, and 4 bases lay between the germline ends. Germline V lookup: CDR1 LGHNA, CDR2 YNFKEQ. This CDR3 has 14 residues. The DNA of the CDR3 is TGTGCCAGCAGCCAAACTACTGGGGCCAACGTCCTGACTTTC. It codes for CASSQTTGANVLTF.

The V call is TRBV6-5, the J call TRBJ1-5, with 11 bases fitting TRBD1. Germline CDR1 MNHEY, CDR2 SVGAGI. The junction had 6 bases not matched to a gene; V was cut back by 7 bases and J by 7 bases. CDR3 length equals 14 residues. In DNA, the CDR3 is TGTGCCAGCAAGCCGGGACAGGGGGGACAGCCCCAGCATTTT. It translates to CASKPGQGGQPQHF.

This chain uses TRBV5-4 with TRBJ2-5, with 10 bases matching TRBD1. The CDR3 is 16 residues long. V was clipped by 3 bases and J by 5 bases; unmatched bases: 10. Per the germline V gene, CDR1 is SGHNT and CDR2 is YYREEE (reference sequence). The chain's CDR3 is CASSWGTGVAYETQYF. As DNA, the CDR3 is TGTGCCAGCAGCTGGGGGACAGGGGTTGCATATGAGACCCAGTACTTC. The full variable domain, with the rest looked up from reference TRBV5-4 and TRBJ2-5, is ETGVTQSPTHLIKTRGQQVTLRCSSQSGHNTVSWYQQALGQGPQFIFQYYREEENGRGNFPPRFSGLQFPNYSSELNVNALELDDSALYLCASSWGTGVAYETQYFGPGTRLLVL.

The CDR3 bases are TGCGCCAGCAGCGGAGACAGGGGAATCTATGGCTACACCTTC. This gives the protein CASSGDRGIYGYTF. The rearrangement uses TRBV5-1 and TRBJ1-2; 8 positions agree with TRBD1. V lost 4 bases, J lost 4 bases, and 6 bases stayed unmatched. The CDR3 loop spans 14 amino acids. Looked up from germline, CDR1 is SGHRS and CDR2 is YFSETQ.

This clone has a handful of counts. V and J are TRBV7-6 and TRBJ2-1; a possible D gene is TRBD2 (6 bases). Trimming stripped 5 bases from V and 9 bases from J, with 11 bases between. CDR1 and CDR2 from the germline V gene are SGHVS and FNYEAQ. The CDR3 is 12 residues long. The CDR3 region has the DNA TGTGCCAGCAGCCCGACTAGATTTGAGCAGTTCTTC. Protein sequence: CASSPTRFEQFF.

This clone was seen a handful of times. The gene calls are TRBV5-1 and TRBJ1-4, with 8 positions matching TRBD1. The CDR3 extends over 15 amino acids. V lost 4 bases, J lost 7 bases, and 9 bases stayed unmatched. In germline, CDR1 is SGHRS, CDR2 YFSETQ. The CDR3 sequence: CASSQTQGAGEKLFF. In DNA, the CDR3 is TGCGCCAGCAGCCAAACCCAGGGGGCGGGTGAAAAACTGTTTTTT.

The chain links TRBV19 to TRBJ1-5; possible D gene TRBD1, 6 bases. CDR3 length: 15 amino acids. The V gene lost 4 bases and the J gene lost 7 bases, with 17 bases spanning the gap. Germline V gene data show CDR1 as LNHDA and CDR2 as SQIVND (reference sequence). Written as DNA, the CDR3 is TGTGCCAGTAGTAGGGAGGGAGTTCAGGGGCAGCCCCAGCATTTT. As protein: CASSREGVQGQPQHF.

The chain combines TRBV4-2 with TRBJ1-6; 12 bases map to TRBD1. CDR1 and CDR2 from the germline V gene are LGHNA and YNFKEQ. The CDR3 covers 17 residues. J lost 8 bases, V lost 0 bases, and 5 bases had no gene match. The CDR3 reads CASSQERDRGLDSPLHF. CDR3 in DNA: TGTGCCAGCAGCCAAGAAAGGGACAGGGGGCTGGATTCACCCCTCCACTTT.

CDR3 residues: CASSPLQGEAFF. As DNA, the CDR3 is TGTGCCAGCTCACCCTTACAGGGTGAAGCTTTCTTT. The V and J genes are TRBV18 and TRBJ1-1, with D possibly TRBD1 on 6 matching bases. With 3 bases removed from V and 7 bases from J, the gap between germline ends came to 9 bases. CDR1 KGHSH and CDR2 LQKENI come from the germline V gene. The CDR3 runs to 12 residues.

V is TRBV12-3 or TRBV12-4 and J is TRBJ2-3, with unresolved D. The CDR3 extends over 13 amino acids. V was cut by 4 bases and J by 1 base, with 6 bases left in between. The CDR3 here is CASSSPGTDTQYF. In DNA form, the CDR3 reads TGTGCCAGCAGTTCGCCGGGCACAGATACGCAGTATTTT.

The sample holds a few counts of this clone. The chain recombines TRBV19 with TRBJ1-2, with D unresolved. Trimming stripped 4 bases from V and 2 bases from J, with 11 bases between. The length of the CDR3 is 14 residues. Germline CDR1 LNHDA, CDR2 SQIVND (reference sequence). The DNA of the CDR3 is TGTGCCAGTAGTACCCCAGAGGCCAACTATGGCTACACCTTC. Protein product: CASSTPEANYGYTF.

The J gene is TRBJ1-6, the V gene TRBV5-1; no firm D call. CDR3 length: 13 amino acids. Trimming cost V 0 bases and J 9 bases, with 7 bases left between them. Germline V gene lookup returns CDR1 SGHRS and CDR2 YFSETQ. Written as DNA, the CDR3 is TGCGCCAGCAGCTTGGCCGCGGTTTCACCCCTCCACTTT. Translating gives CASSLAAVSPLHF.